What follows are 9 T cell receptor beta chains derived from one specimen sequenced in a study of CD8 T cells in ankylosing spondylitis. Each CDR3 protein is one row after TCRdb ran MiXCR on the 5' RACE reads. The sample holds some 270,000 distinct CDR3 sequences, 18% seen once. What was sequenced was blood, either unsorted or a sorted T cell fraction (not recorded which). These receptors came from a male donor with ankylosing spondylitis or in good health (not recorded which).

This clonotype has a count of ten or more. The chain couples TRBV29-1 to TRBJ2-7, with 8 bases that match TRBD1. Germline trimming cut 8 bases from V and 6 bases from J; bases unmatched to any gene: 9. Germline V CDR1 and CDR2: SQVTM, ANQGSEA. The CDR3 contains 12 residues. The DNA of the CDR3 is TGCAGCATACAGGGGGATAGGGTCGAGCAGTACTTC. This encodes CSIQGDRVEQYF.

Regarding this clonotype: It is likely a read error, because the conserved phenylalanine at the end of the CDR3 is missing. The chain links TRBV6-5 to TRBJ1-2; TRBD1 might be the D (5 bases). V lost 0 bases and J 4 bases, leaving 9 bases between the germline ends. CDR1 is MNHEY, CDR2 SVGAGI, per germline. The CDR3 sequence is 14 residues long. The CDR3, as DNA: TGTGCCAGCAGTTACTCAGGAGGGGTCTATGGCTACACCATC. Its protein product is CASSYSGGVYGYTI.

The chain joins TRBV2 to TRBJ2-7; D is ambiguous. V was trimmed by 9 bases and J by 0 bases, leaving 15 bases between them. CDR1 is SNHLY, CDR2 FYNNEI, per germline. The CDR3 has 14 residues. The CDR3 region is CASTVRLSSYEQYF. In nucleotides, the CDR3 is TGTGCCAGTACAGTACGCCTCAGCTCCTACGAGCAGTACTTC.

This clonotype was detected a few times. The chain employs TRBV12-3 or TRBV12-4 and TRBJ2-3; D uncertain. The V and J ends lost 6 bases and 2 bases respectively, with 9 bases between them. This CDR3 has 13 residues. CDR3 sequence reads: CASRPILTDTQYF. Written as DNA, the CDR3 is TGTGCCAGCAGGCCGATCCTCACAGATACGCAGTATTTT.

This clonotype was picked up a small number of times. The chain carries TRBV4-1 and TRBJ2-7; D possibly uses TRBD1 or TRBD2 (5 bases each). The germline CDR1 and CDR2 sequences are MGHRA and YSYEKL. V dropped 1 base and J dropped 2 bases, with 12 bases sitting between them. The CDR3 sequence is 15 residues long. In DNA form, the CDR3 reads TGCGCCAGCAGCCAAGTTCCGGGACCAACCTACGAGCAGTACTTC. Residues: CASSQVPGPTYEQYF.

This clonotype occurred a few times. This chain uses TRBV6-2 or TRBV6-3 with TRBJ2-1; maybe TRBD2 (6 bases). V dropped 4 bases and J dropped 8 bases, with 18 bases sitting between them. The CDR3 spans 15 residues. In germline, CDR1 is MNHEY, CDR2 SVGEGT. The CDR3 sequence is CASSSLEGPGDEQFF. CDR3 nucleotides: TGTGCCAGCAGTTCCCTGGAGGGCCCGGGGGATGAGCAGTTCTTC.

Points on this clonotype: The likely explanation is a read error, given a far larger clone one base away. The conserved final phenylalanine or tryptophan is absent from the CDR3, which likely points to a read error. The rearrangement uses TRBV7-9 and TRBJ2-7, with D unresolved. In germline, CDR1 is SEHNR, CDR2 FQNEAQ (reference sequence). CDR3 length: 11 amino acids. Deletions cut 5 bases from V and 1 base from J, with 3 bases between. This chain's CDR3 is CASSPSYEQYL. The CDR3 nucleotides read TGTGCCAGCAGCCCATCCTACGAGCAGTACTTG.

This clonotype has only a few counts. V and J are TRBV12-3 or TRBV12-4 and TRBJ2-5; maybe TRBD1 (6 bases). The CDR3 loop spans 15 amino acids. The V gene lost 4 bases and the J gene lost 1 base, with 13 bases spanning the gap. CDR3 sequence reads: CASSSRTDIQETQYF. CDR3 in DNA: TGTGCCAGCAGTTCGAGGACAGATATCCAAGAGACCCAGTACTTC.

This clonotype has only a few counts. V is TRBV11-3 and J is TRBJ2-1; D assignment may be TRBD1 or TRBD2 (5 bases each). CDR3 length: 12 amino acids. Germline V lookup: CDR1 SGHNT, CDR2 YENEEA. V shed 2 bases and J shed 8 bases, with 7 bases lying between them. The chain's CDR3 is CASSLLGDEQFF. The DNA for the CDR3 is TGTGCCAGCAGCTTACTGGGGGATGAGCAGTTCTTC.